A single sample is the source of the 28 T cell receptor beta chains below, sequenced in a study of blood T cells in healthy people across ages. Through a sample-barcoded 5' primer and a J-beta primer mix, a second PCR was run for roughly 7 to 11 cycles. Each CDR3 protein gets one entry after TCRdb re-called the 5' RACE reads with MiXCR. The table records over 450,000 distinct CDR3 sequences, 24% of them present only once. In addition, the sample was reused for a study of T cells of mothers and their children.

Material for sequencing was blood. The receptors derive from a boy aged 10-17 years in good health.

The chain has TRBV19 and TRBJ2-5; tentatively, D is TRBD2 (5 bases). With 0 bases removed from V and 5 bases from J, the gap between germline ends came to 16 bases. The CDR3 consists of 16 residues. Per germline, CDR1 LNHDA and CDR2 SQIVND (reference sequence). The CDR3 loop is CASSIDRGTPSETQYF. CDR3 coding DNA: TGTGCCAGTAGTATAGATCGGGGAACCCCATCGGAGACCCAGTACTTC.

This chain links TRBV5-1 with TRBJ2-5; D may correspond to TRBD1 or TRBD2 (6 bases each). V was clipped by 0 bases and J by 2 bases, with 14 bases between them. There are 16 residues in the CDR3. Germline assignment: CDR1 SGHRS and CDR2 YFSETQ. The DNA of the CDR3 is TGCGCCAGCAGCTTGGGCCGGGGGCTATCGCAAGAGACCCAGTACTTC. Protein: CASSLGRGLSQETQYF.

This clonotype was seen only a few times. The rearrangement uses TRBV4-1 and TRBJ2-7; 7 positions match TRBD2. This CDR3 has 14 amino acids. Trimming removed 3 bases from V and 3 bases from J; junction bases left unmatched: 5. CDR1 and CDR2 (germline): MGHRA, YSYEKL. The CDR3 sequence is CASSQSGTFYEQYF. CDR3 DNA: TGCGCCAGCAGCCAGAGCGGGACGTTCTACGAGCAGTACTTC.

This rearrangement joins TRBV20-1 to TRBJ2-5, with D perhaps assigned TRBD1 or TRBD2 (5 bases each). This CDR3 spans 14 amino acids. Germline CDR1 and CDR2: DFQATT and SNEGSKA (reference sequence). V lost 4 bases, J lost 0 bases, and 12 bases lay in between. The CDR3 region has the DNA TGCAGTGCTATACCGGGACCCAACCAAGAGACCCAGTACTTC. Its translation is CSAIPGPNQETQYF.

The chain is built from TRBV6-5 and TRBJ2-3, with TRBD1 matching over 10 bases. The V segment lost 0 bases and the J segment 6 bases; nucleotides outside the gene matches: 18. Germline V gene data show CDR1 as MNHEY and CDR2 as SVGAGI. The CDR3 loop spans 20 amino acids. CDR3 sequence (DNA): TGTGCCAGCAGTTACTCCGAGTTTTCGGCGGGACAGGGGATGTTCGATACGCAGTATTTT. Its translation is CASSYSEFSAGQGMFDTQYF.

DNA for the CDR3: TGTGCCACCAGCAGGGACCAAGAGCAGTTCTTC. This codes for CATSRDQEQFF. The chain links TRBV15 to TRBJ2-1; no definite D call. The CDR3 covers 11 residues. The germline V gene encodes CDR1 LNHNV and CDR2 YYDKDF (reference sequence). V lost 3 bases and J 10 bases, leaving 7 bases between the germline ends.

This sequence joins TRBV5-5 and TRBJ2-3; possible D gene TRBD2, 5 bases. The CDR3 spans 15 residues. V shed 5 bases and J shed 11 bases, with 24 bases lying between them. Looked up from germline, CDR1 is SGHKS and CDR2 is YYEKEE (reference sequence). The DNA for the CDR3 is TGTGCCAGCAGGCCTGGCGGTTTGGAGGCTGGCGTGCAGTATTTT. Its protein product is CASRPGGLEAGVQYF.

This sequence joins TRBV29-1 and TRBJ1-2; D gene ambiguous. Looked up from germline, CDR1 is SQVTM and CDR2 is ANQGSEA. The CDR3 length is 13 residues. Trimming pared 4 bases from V and 4 bases from J, leaving 13 bases between. Here the CDR3 DNA reads TGCAGCGTTGTGTGGCAGGAAGCCTATGGCTACACCTTC. Amino acid sequence: CSVVWQEAYGYTF.

Details on this clonotype: Relative to the germline gene, one junction end is altered; a read error may explain this. This rearrangement joins TRBV7-7 to TRBJ2-1, with TRBD2 matching over 13 bases. Germline-derived CDR1 and CDR2 are SSHAT and FNYEAQ (reference sequence). The CDR3 is 16 residues long. The CDR3 loop reads CASSLGLAGVGNEQFF. The CDR3 region has the DNA TGTGCTAGCAGCTTAGGACTAGCGGGAGTGGGGAATGAGCAGTTCTTC.

This clonotype was picked up a small number of times. This sequence joins TRBV4-1 and TRBJ2-5; 7 bases align to TRBD1. The junction had 9 bases not matched to a gene; V was cut back by 4 bases and J by 4 bases. This CDR3 has 15 amino acids. Germline assignment: CDR1 MGHRA and CDR2 YSYEKL. CDR3 sequence reads: CASSRLDRAGETQYF. The CDR3 region has the DNA TGCGCCAGCAGCCGTCTCGACAGGGCAGGAGAGACCCAGTACTTC.

This clonotype showed up just a few times. The CDR3 DNA sequence: TGTGCCAGCAGTTTGGGGACAGGGGCAGGAGTTTACGAGCAGTACTTC. Protein product: CASSLGTGAGVYEQYF. The chain links TRBV12-3 or TRBV12-4 to TRBJ2-7; TRBD1 agrees at 10 bases. The V gene end was trimmed by 3 bases and the J gene end by 4 bases; junction bases not matched to a gene: 9. The CDR3 spans 16 residues.

This chain joins TRBV7-8 and TRBJ1-4, with D unresolved. The V end lost 5 bases, the J end lost 7 bases, and 14 bases lay between the germline ends. The germline V gene encodes CDR1 SGHVS and CDR2 FQNEAQ. This CDR3 is built from 14 residues. CDR3 amino acids: CASSRSVRGEKLFF. DNA of the CDR3: TGTGCCAGCAGCCGGTCAGTTAGAGGTGAAAAACTGTTTTTT.

This clonotype was counted only a few times. The V gene is TRBV27, the J gene TRBJ1-1; D gene uncertain. The CDR3 is 15 residues long. Trimming cost V 6 bases and J 5 bases, with 19 bases left between them. Per germline, CDR1 MNHEY and CDR2 SMNVEV (reference sequence). CDR3 amino acids: CASREIVGMSTEAFF. The DNA of the CDR3 is TGTGCCAGCAGGGAAATAGTGGGGATGAGTACTGAAGCTTTCTTT.

The chain links TRBV4-3 to TRBJ2-7; D gene unclear. V was cut by 2 bases and J by 1 base, with 9 bases left in between. Looked up from germline, CDR1 is LGHNA and CDR2 is YSLEER. The CDR3 is 14 residues long. CDR3 sequence reads: CASSQIGNSYEQYF. The CDR3, as DNA: TGCGCCAGCAGCCAAATAGGGAATTCCTACGAGCAGTACTTC.

This clonotype occurred a few times. The gene calls are TRBV4-3 and TRBJ2-1; tentatively, D is TRBD2 (5 bases). V was pared by 5 bases and J by 0 bases, with 11 bases between. Germline lookup yields CDR1 LGHNA and CDR2 YSLEER. CDR3 length equals 15 residues. The CDR3 reads CASSADWSSYNEQFF. The CDR3 coding sequence is TGCGCCAGCAGCGCGGACTGGAGCTCCTACAATGAGCAGTTCTTC.

CDR3 loop: CASSYQEVETQYF. For the CDR3, the DNA is TGTGCCAGCAGTTACCAGGAGGTGGAGACCCAGTACTTC. This sequence joins TRBV6-6 and TRBJ2-5; the D gene is possibly TRBD2 (5 bases). Deletions cut 2 bases from V and 5 bases from J, with 9 bases between. This CDR3 has 13 amino acids. CDR1 is MNHNY, CDR2 SVGAGI, per germline (reference sequence).

The chain uses TRBV12-3 or TRBV12-4 and TRBJ2-5; 10 bases are shared with TRBD2. The J call is in doubt because the DNA end fits TRBJ2-1 better. The CDR3 length is 17 residues. CDR3 sequence reads: CASSLSSGGAGGNEQFF. The CDR3 DNA follows: TGTGCCAGCAGTTTATCAAGCGGGGGGGCTGGTGGGAATGAGCAGTTCTTC.

The rearrangement joins TRBV6-1 to TRBJ2-1, with D tentatively TRBD1 or TRBD2 (5 bases each). Germline V gene data show CDR1 as MNHNS and CDR2 as SASEGT. The CDR3 consists of 16 residues. V lost 4 bases to trimming and J lost 3 bases, with 16 bases between them. The CDR3 nucleotides read TGTGCCAGCAGTGTCCTCCCGGGACCGTACTACAATGAGCAGTTCTTC. Translating it yields CASSVLPGPYYNEQFF.

The genes are TRBV10-3 and TRBJ2-7; 8 nucleotides agree with TRBD2. This CDR3 has 13 amino acids. V dropped 7 bases and J dropped 1; count of bases not matched to a gene: 3. Germline values: CDR1 ENHRY, CDR2 SYGVKD. The CDR3 region has the DNA TGTGCCATCACCCCTAGCGGGTCCTACGAGCAGTACTTC. This encodes CAITPSGSYEQYF.

This clonotype was recorded a few times. V usage is TRBV25-1 and J usage is TRBJ2-7; D might be TRBD1 (5 bases). Germline CDR1 reads MGHDK; CDR2 reads SYGVNS. The ends were cut back, 9 bases at V and 0 bases at J, with 12 bases in the middle. There are 13 residues in the CDR3. The CDR3 region has the DNA TGTGCCAGTCAGGGCTATAACTCCTACGAGCAGTACTTC. Amino acid sequence: CASQGYNSYEQYF.

This clonotype has a handful of counts. The rearrangement joins TRBV30 to TRBJ2-3; weak D call: TRBD2 (6 bases). This CDR3 is 14 amino acids long. V lost 2 bases to trimming and J lost 3 bases, with 12 bases between them. Germline CDR1 GTSNPN, CDR2 SVGIG (reference sequence). The CDR3 DNA reads TGTGCCTGGAGTAAGGAGGGCAGGACAGATACGCAGTATTTT. Translation: CAWSKEGRTDTQYF.

This clonotype was picked up a small number of times. V and J are TRBV14 and TRBJ2-1, with D possibly being TRBD1 (5 bases). The closer fit of TRBJ2-7 to the DNA end suggests the J call may be wrong. Germline CDR1 SGHDN, CDR2 FVKESK. CDR3 length: 12 residues. The CDR3 here is CASSRQGNEQYF. In DNA, the CDR3 is TGTGCCAGCAGCCGTCAGGGCAATGAGCAGTACTTC.

J is TRBJ1-2 and V is TRBV12-5; D not resolved. Trimming pared 3 bases from V and 5 bases from J, leaving 16 bases between. Germline V lookup: CDR1 LGHNT, CDR2 FRNRAP. This CDR3 spans 15 amino acids. The CDR3 DNA reads as TGTGCTAGTGGTTTCCCGAGGACTGGTCTTTATGGCTACACCTTC. Amino acid sequence: CASGFPRTGLYGYTF.

This clonotype was found a few times. The chain links TRBV12-3 or TRBV12-4 to TRBJ2-1; D gene uncertain. Trimming left V 6 bases short and J 5 bases short, with 11 bases between. The CDR3 has 13 amino acids. CDR3: CASSPFSNNEQFF. The CDR3 DNA reads TGTGCCAGCAGCCCCTTTAGCAACAATGAGCAGTTCTTC.

This clonotype turned up a few times. This chain connects TRBV7-2 to TRBJ2-1; TRBD2 agrees at 7 bases. The CDR3 covers 15 residues. Per the germline V gene, CDR1 is SGHTA and CDR2 is FQGNSA. V gave up 5 bases and J gave up 6 bases; unmatched junction bases: 10. CDR3 sequence (DNA): TGTGCCAGCAGCGATAAGCGGGGTGCCTCCAATGAGCAGTTCTTC. Protein sequence: CASSDKRGASNEQFF. Combining the CDR3 with reference TRBV7-2 and TRBJ2-1 gives the whole variable domain GAGVSQSPSNKVTEKGKDVELRCDPISGHTALYWYRQSLGQGLEFLIYFQGNSAPDKSGLPSDRFSAERTGGSVSTLTIQRTQQEDSAVYLCASSDKRGASNEQFFGPGTRLTVL.

The chain employs TRBV6-2 or TRBV6-3 and TRBJ2-3, with unresolved D. There are 13 residues in the CDR3. Trimming left V 2 bases short and J 6 bases short, with 9 bases between. CDR1 MNHEY and CDR2 SVGEGT come from the germline V gene. This chain's CDR3 is CASSYQPWDTQYF. CDR3 bases: TGTGCCAGCAGTTACCAACCCTGGGATACGCAGTATTTT.

V usage is TRBV4-1 and J usage is TRBJ2-5, with unresolved D. The germline V gene has CDR1 MGHRA and CDR2 YSYEKL. CDR3 length: 13 residues. V was shortened by 0 bases and J by 3 bases, with 5 bases between the two germline ends. The CDR3 DNA reads TGCGCCAGCAGCCAAGATGGTAAAGAGACCCAGTACTTC. Translation: CASSQDGKETQYF.

This clonotype was counted only a few times. The chain couples TRBV7-9 to TRBJ1-4; 10 bases map to TRBD1. CDR3 length: 15 amino acids. Unmatched junction bases numbered 8, after V lost 5 bases and J lost 8 bases. Germline V CDR1 and CDR2: SEHNR, FQNEAQ (reference sequence). The CDR3 protein is CASSPGGTGVEKLFF. The DNA of the CDR3 is TGTGCCAGCAGCCCAGGGGGGACAGGGGTCGAAAAACTGTTTTTT.